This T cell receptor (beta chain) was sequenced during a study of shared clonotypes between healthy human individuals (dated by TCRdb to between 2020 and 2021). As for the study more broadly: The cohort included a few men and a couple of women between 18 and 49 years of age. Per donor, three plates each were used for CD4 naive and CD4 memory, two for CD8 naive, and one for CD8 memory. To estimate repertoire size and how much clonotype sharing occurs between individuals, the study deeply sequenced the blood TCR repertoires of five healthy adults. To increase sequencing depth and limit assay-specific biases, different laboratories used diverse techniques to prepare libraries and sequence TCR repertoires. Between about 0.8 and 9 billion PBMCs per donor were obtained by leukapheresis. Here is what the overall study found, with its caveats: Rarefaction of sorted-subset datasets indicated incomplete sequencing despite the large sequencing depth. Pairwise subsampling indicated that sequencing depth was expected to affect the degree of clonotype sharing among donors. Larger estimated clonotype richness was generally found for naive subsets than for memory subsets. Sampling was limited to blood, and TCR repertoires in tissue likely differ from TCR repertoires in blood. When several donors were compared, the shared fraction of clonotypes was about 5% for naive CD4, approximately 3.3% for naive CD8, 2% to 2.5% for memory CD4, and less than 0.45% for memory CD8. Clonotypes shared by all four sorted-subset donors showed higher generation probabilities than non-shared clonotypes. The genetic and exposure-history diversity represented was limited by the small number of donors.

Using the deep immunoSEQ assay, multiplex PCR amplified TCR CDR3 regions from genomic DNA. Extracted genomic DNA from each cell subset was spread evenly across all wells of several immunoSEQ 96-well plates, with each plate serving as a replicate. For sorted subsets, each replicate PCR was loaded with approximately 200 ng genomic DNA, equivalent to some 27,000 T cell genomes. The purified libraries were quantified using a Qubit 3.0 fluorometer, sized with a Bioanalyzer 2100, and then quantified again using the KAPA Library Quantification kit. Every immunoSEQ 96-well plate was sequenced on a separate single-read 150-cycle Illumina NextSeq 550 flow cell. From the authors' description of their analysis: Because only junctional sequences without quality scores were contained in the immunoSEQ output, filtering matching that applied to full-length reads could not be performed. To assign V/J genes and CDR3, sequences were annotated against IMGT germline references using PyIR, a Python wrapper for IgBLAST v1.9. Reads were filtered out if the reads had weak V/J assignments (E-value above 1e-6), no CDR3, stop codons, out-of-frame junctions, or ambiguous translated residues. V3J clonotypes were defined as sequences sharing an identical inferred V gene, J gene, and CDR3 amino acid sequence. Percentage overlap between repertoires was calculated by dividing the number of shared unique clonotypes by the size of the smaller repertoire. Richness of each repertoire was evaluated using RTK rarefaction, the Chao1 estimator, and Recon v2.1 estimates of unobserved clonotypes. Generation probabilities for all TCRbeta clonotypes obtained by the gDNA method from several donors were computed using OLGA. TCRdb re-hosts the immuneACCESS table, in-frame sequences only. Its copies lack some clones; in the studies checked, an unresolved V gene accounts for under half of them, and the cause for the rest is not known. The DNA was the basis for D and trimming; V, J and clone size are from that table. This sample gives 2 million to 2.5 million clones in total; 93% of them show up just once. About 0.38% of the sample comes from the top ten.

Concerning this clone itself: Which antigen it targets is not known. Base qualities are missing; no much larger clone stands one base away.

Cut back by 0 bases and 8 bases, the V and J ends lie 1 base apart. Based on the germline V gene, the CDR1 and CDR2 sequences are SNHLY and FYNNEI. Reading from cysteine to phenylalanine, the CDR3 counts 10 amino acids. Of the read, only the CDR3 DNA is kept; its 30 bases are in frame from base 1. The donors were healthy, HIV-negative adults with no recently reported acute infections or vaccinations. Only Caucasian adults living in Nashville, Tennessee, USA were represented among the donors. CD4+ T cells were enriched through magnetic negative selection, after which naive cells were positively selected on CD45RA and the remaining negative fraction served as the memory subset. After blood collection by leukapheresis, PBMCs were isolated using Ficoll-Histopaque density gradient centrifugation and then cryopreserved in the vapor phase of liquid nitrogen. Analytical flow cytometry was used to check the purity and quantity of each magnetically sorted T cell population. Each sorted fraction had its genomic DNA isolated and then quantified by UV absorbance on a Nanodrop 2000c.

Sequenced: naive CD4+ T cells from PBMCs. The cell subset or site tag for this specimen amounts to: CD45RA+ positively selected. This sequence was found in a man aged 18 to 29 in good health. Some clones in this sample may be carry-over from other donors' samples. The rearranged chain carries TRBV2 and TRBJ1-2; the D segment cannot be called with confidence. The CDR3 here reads CASSEAGYTF. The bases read TGTGCCAGCAGTGAAGCGGGCTACACCTTC.